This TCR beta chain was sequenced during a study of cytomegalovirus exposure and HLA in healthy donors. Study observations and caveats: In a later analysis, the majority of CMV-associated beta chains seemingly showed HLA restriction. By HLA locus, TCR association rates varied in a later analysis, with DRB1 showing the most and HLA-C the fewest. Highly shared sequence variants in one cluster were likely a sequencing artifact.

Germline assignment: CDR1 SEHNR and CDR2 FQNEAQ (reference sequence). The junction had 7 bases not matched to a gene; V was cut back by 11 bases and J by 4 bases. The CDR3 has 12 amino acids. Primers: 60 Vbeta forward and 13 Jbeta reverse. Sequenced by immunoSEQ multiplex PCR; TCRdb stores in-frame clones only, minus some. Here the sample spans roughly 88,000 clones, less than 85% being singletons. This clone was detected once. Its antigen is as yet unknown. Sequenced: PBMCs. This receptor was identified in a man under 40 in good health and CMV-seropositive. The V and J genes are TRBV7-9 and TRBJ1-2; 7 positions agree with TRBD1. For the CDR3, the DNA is TGTGCCGCACGGGGACAGCGCTATGGCTACACCTTC. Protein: CAARGQRYGYTF. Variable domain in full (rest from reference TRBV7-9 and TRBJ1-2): DTGVSQNPRHKITKRGQNVTFRCDPISEHNRLYWYRQTLGQGPEFLTYFQNEAQLEKSRLLSDRFSAERPKGSFSTLEIQRTEQGDSAMYLCAARGQRYGYTFGSGTRLTVV.